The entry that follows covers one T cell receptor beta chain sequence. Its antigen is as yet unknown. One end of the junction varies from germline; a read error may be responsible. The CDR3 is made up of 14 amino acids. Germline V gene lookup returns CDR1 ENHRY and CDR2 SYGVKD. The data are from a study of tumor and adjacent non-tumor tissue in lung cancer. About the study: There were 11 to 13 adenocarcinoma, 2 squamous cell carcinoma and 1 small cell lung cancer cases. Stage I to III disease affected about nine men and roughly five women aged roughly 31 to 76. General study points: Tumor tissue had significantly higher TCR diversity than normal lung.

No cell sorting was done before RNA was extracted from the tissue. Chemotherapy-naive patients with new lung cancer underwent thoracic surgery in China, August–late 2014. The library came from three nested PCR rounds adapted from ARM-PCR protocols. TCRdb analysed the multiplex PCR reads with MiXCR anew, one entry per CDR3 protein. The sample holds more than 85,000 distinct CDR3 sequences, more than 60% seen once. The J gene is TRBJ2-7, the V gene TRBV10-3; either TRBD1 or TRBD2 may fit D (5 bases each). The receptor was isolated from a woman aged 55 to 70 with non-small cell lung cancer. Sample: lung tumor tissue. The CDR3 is CAIIERGRDDEQYF. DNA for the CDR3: TGTGCCATCATTGAGCGAGGCCGGGACGACGAGCAGTACTTT.